The 28 T cell receptor beta chains below all came from one sample that was sequenced in a study of T cells in Graves' hyperthyroidism and ophthalmopathy. RNA transcripts yielded amplified TCR beta CDR3 regions. First-round RT-PCR with HTBI primers amplified the TCR CDR3 region. TCRdb redid the calling of the multiplex PCR reads with MiXCR, one entry per CDR3 protein. The repertoire consists of about 50,000 distinct CDR3 sequences, with about 49% occurring once and the leading ten covering around 11%. The sample taken for sequencing was blood. Every receptor here comes from a young woman with Graves' ophthalmopathy.

There are many counts of this clonotype. V usage is TRBV5-1 and J usage is TRBJ1-2; perhaps TRBD1 as D (5 bases). Looked up from germline, CDR1 is SGHRS and CDR2 is YFSETQ. There are 12 residues in the CDR3. Trimming stripped 0 bases from V and 8 bases from J, with 8 bases between. CDR3 sequence reads: CASSLGGDGYTF. CDR3 nucleotide sequence: TGCGCCAGCAGCTTGGGAGGGGACGGCTACACCTTC.

The chain uses TRBV10-3 and TRBJ2-7; TRBD2 matches 8 bases. The CDR3 has 15 amino acids. The germline V gene has CDR1 ENHRY and CDR2 SYGVKD. V shed 0 bases, J shed 2 bases, and the junction held 3 bases outside the gene matches. CDR3 nucleotide sequence: TGTGCCATCAGTGAGTCGGAGCGGGAGACCTACGAGCAGTACTTC. Protein product: CAISESERETYEQYF.

This chain links TRBV18 with TRBJ1-1; possible D gene TRBD1, 5 bases. The V gene lost 0 bases and the J gene lost 3 bases, with 11 bases spanning the gap. Germline loops: CDR1 KGHSH, CDR2 LQKENI. The CDR3 is made up of 15 amino acids. The CDR3 DNA reads TGTGCCAGCTCACCACCGTCGGGGACGTACACTGAAGCTTTCTTT. Protein product: CASSPPSGTYTEAFF.

Comment on this clonotype: Compared with germline, one end of the junction differs, possibly owing to a read error. The V call is TRBV7-6, the J call TRBJ2-3, with D unresolved. The CDR3 sequence is 14 residues long. Germline V CDR1 and CDR2: SGHVS, FNYEAQ. The CDR3, as DNA: TGTGCCAGCAACTCCCCGTCGAGTGGAGATACTCAGTATTTT. Translation gives CASNSPSSGDTQYF.

This clonotype occurred many times. This rearrangement joins TRBV6-6 to TRBJ2-3, with TRBD2 matching 7 bases. Trimming cost V 0 bases and J 10 bases; bases outside gene matches: 10. The CDR3 length is 15 residues. Germline CDR1 reads MNHNY; CDR2 reads SVGAGI (reference sequence). CDR3 nucleotide sequence: TGTGCCAGCAGTTACTCGCGCGGGAGAACGAGTCCGCAGTATTTT. This translates into CASSYSRGRTSPQYF.

In the case of this clonotype: Because it lacks the conserved phenylalanine or tryptophan at the end, this CDR3 is likely a read error. The V and J genes are TRBV5-1 and TRBJ2-5; TRBD1 might be the D (7 bases). Trimming removed 0 bases from V and 5 bases from J, with 11 bases in between. The CDR3 is made up of 14 amino acids. Germline values: CDR1 SGHRS, CDR2 YFSETQ. This CDR3 reads CASSLVGGQETQYL. The CDR3 DNA reads TGCGCCAGCAGCTTGGTGGGGGGACAGGAGACCCAGTACCTC.

This clonotype counts as medium-sized. The V call is TRBV10-3, the J call TRBJ1-2; 8 nucleotides line up with TRBD1. This CDR3 comprises 14 residues. The V segment lost 8 bases and the J segment 6 bases; nucleotides outside the gene matches: 11. Per germline, CDR1 ENHRY and CDR2 SYGVKD. CDR3: CAIGAGGKSHGYTF. DNA for the CDR3: TGTGCCATCGGGGCAGGGGGCAAGTCCCATGGCTACACCTTC.

This clonotype has ten or more counts. The chain carries TRBV2 and TRBJ1-5; 9 bases are a match to TRBD1. Trimming removed 6 bases from V and 6 bases from J; junction bases left unmatched: 9. Germline CDR1 reads SNHLY; CDR2 reads FYNNEI. This CDR3 region has 15 residues. The CDR3 loop reads CASSPDRGSVQPQHF. The CDR3 DNA follows: TGTGCCAGCAGCCCGGACAGGGGAAGTGTTCAGCCCCAGCATTTT.

This chain joins TRBV25-1 and TRBJ2-1; TRBD1 aligns across 11 bases. The ends lost 6 bases at V and 2 bases at J; junction bases unmatched: 12. Germline values: CDR1 MGHDK, CDR2 SYGVNS. The CDR3 loop spans 18 amino acids. The CDR3 DNA is TGTGCCAGCAGAGACGGGACAGGGGGTTTCCCTACCTACAATGAGCAGTTCTTC. It codes for CASRDGTGGFPTYNEQFF.

As to this clonotype: It is likely a read error, because the conserved phenylalanine at the end of the CDR3 is missing. The DNA is left out, because the CDR3 cannot be placed on it with certainty; the CDR3 is given as TCRdb lists it. The rearrangement links TRBV5-4 to TRBJ2-6. Looked up from germline, CDR1 is SGHNT and CDR2 is YYREEE (reference sequence). The CDR3 has 14 residues if both end residues are counted. This chain's CDR3 is CASSLGTGANVRTD.

V is TRBV20-1 and J is TRBJ1-5; TRBD1 agrees at 7 bases. V dropped 4 bases and J dropped 0; count of bases not matched to a gene: 6. CDR1 and CDR2 (germline): DFQATT, SNEGSKA (reference sequence). This CDR3 comprises 15 residues. CDR3 in amino acids: CSANGDSYSNQPQHF. In nucleotides, the CDR3 is TGCAGTGCTAATGGGGACAGTTATAGCAATCAGCCCCAGCATTTT.

This clonotype showed up many times. A read error may produce the germline difference seen at one junction end. V is TRBV7-7 and J is TRBJ2-5; D possibly matches TRBD1 or TRBD2 (5 bases each). Looked up from germline, CDR1 is SSHAT and CDR2 is FNYEAQ (reference sequence). The CDR3 is 13 amino acids. The CDR3 loop reads CASSQARGETQYF. As DNA, the CDR3 is TGTGCTAGCAGCCAAGCGAGGGGTGAGACCCAGTACTTC.

This clonotype was picked up many times. A much larger clone is a single base away; this may be a read error. This chain connects TRBV5-6 to TRBJ1-2, with 10 bases identical to TRBD1. CDR1 is SGHDT and CDR2 is YYEEEE in the germline V gene. This CDR3 contains 14 residues. The CDR3 protein is CVSSYGTGVDGYTF. CDR3 DNA: TGTGTCAGCAGCTACGGGACAGGGGTGGATGGCTACACCTTC.

This clonotype was counted ten times or more. The V call is TRBV2, the J call TRBJ1-5; 9 positions match TRBD1. Unmatched junction bases numbered 6, after V lost 6 bases and J lost 3 bases. Germline values: CDR1 SNHLY, CDR2 FYNNEI. The CDR3 extends over 15 amino acids. DNA of the CDR3: TGTGCCAGCAGATTGGACAGGGGCTCCAATCAGCCCCAGCATTTT. Translation: CASRLDRGSNQPQHF.

As for this clonotype: Relative to the germline gene, one junction end is altered; a read error may explain this. V gene TRBV20-1 combines with J gene TRBJ1-4, with D uncertain. The CDR3 covers 13 residues. Germline CDR1 reads DFQATT; CDR2 reads SNEGSKA (reference sequence). The chain's CDR3 is CSARDGLHEELFF. For the CDR3, the DNA is TGCAGTGCTAGAGACGGCCTCCATGAAGAACTGTTTTTT.

This clonotype was picked up many times. The CDR3 sequence: CASTRDTTNTGELFF. CDR3 bases: TGCGCCAGCACCCGGGACACCACGAACACCGGGGAGCTGTTTTTT. The chain uses TRBV5-1 and TRBJ2-2; D is possibly TRBD1 (6 bases). V shed 6 bases and J shed 0 bases, with 12 bases lying between them. The CDR3 spans 15 residues. Germline loops: CDR1 SGHRS, CDR2 YFSETQ.

The chain recombines TRBV29-1 with TRBJ2-7; weak D call: TRBD1 (5 bases). The CDR3 consists of 12 residues. In germline, CDR1 is SQVTM, CDR2 ANQGSEA. V dropped 8 bases and J dropped 5 bases, with 16 bases sitting between them. As DNA, the CDR3 is TGCAGCAGTTTGGGCAGGGAAAACGAGCAGTACTTC. This sequence encodes CSSLGRENEQYF.

This clonotype occurred many times. The gene calls are TRBV5-4 and TRBJ2-1, with TRBD2 matching 11 bases. Germline CDR1 and CDR2: SGHNT and YYREEE (reference sequence). V lost 1 base to trimming and J lost 5 bases; unmatched junction nucleotides: 8. The CDR3 totals 17 residues. The CDR3 protein is CASSLNLGLAANNEQFF. CDR3 nucleotides: TGTGCCAGCAGCTTGAACTTGGGACTAGCGGCGAACAATGAGCAGTTCTTC.

The chain links TRBV7-9 to TRBJ1-6, with a weak D call TRBD1 (6 bases). Deletions cut 10 bases from V and 7 bases from J, with 17 bases between. Per the germline V gene, CDR1 is SEHNR and CDR2 is FQNEAQ (reference sequence). This CDR3 is 14 amino acids long. CDR3 loop: CATQDGTPNSPLHF. CDR3 bases: TGTGCCACCCAAGATGGGACACCGAATTCACCCCTCCACTTT.

The chain has TRBV19 and TRBJ2-3; TRBD2 matches at 10 bases. Germline trimming cut 9 bases from V and 3 bases from J; bases unmatched to any gene: 30. Germline-derived CDR1 and CDR2 are LNHDA and SQIVND (reference sequence). The CDR3 sequence is 22 residues long. The CDR3 DNA sequence: TGTGCCAGCAGTTTTCCTACTATCGCTAGCGGGAGAACTACGGGTTTTACAGATACGCAGTATTTT. It yields the protein CASSFPTIASGRTTGFTDTQYF.

In this sample, this clonotype turned up many times. The J gene is TRBJ2-5, the V gene TRBV3-1, with 7 nucleotides matching TRBD2. The germline CDR1 and CDR2 sequences are LGHDT and YNNKEL (reference sequence). The CDR3 spans 15 residues. Losses at the gene ends were 4 bases for V and 4 bases for J; bases not matched to a gene: 9. The chain's CDR3 is CASSRPSGGPETQYF. The CDR3 DNA reads as TGTGCCAGCAGCCGTCCATCGGGGGGTCCAGAGACCCAGTACTTC.

Many counts were recorded for this clonotype. The chain carries TRBV27 and TRBJ1-5, with a tentative D call TRBD1 (5 bases). Germline lookup yields CDR1 MNHEY and CDR2 SMNVEV (reference sequence). The CDR3 is 15 residues long. V was trimmed by 8 bases and J by 0 bases, leaving 14 bases between them. The CDR3 DNA follows: TGTGCCAGCCTGACGACAGCTTATAGCAATCAGCCCCAGCATTTT. It codes for CASLTTAYSNQPQHF.

The V and J genes are TRBV6-1 and TRBJ2-5; the D is unclear. The CDR3 runs to 10 residues. The germline V and J ends were trimmed by 11 bases and 4 bases, with 8 bases remaining between them. CDR1 MNHNS and CDR2 SASEGT come from the germline V gene. CDR3 sequence (DNA): TGTGCCCTGGGCGGAGAGACCCAGTACTTC. Protein sequence: CALGGETQYF.

The chain carries TRBV20-1 and TRBJ2-7; 12 bases map to TRBD2. With V trimmed by 0 bases and J by 9 bases, 12 bases remained unmatched. This CDR3 contains 16 residues. Germline CDR1 reads DFQATT; CDR2 reads SNEGSKA (reference sequence). DNA for the CDR3: TGCAGTGCTAGAGAAGGGAGGAGGACTAGCGGGGACGGGCAGTACTTC. Translated: CSAREGRRTSGDGQYF.

The V gene is TRBV2, the J gene TRBJ2-2, with 7 bases that match TRBD1. The CDR3 has 14 amino acids. Looked up from germline, CDR1 is SNHLY and CDR2 is FYNNEI. V shed 2 bases, J shed 3 bases, and the junction held 0 bases outside the gene matches. The CDR3 protein is CASSETGDTGELFF. CDR3 coding DNA: TGTGCCAGCAGTGAAACAGGGGACACCGGGGAGCTGTTTTTT.

V usage is TRBV10-3 and J usage is TRBJ2-7, with 8 bases that match TRBD1. CDR3 size: 14 residues. CDR1 and CDR2 from the germline V gene are ENHRY and SYGVKD. V lost 6 bases to trimming and J lost 5 bases; unmatched junction nucleotides: 9. The CDR3 DNA reads TGTGCCATCAGGACAGGACAGGGCTTTAACGAGCAGTACTTC. Encoded protein: CAIRTGQGFNEQYF.

This clonotype was observed at least ten times. The gene calls are TRBV20-1 and TRBJ2-3; tentatively, D is TRBD2 (5 bases). Per germline, CDR1 DFQATT and CDR2 SNEGSKA (reference sequence). The CDR3 runs 13 residues. CDR3 nucleotides: TGCAGGGGCCTTTCGGGAAGCACAGATACGCAGTATTTT. Translating it yields CRGLSGSTDTQYF.

This clonotype was detected many times. V gene TRBV5-4 combines with J gene TRBJ2-1, with 10 bases aligning to TRBD2. The V segment lost 2 bases and the J segment 9 bases; nucleotides outside the gene matches: 5. Germline loops: CDR1 SGHNT, CDR2 YYREEE (reference sequence). CDR3 length: 14 amino acids. CDR3 coding DNA: TGTGCCAGCAGCTTAGCGGGAGGGATCAGTGAGCAGTTCTTC. Its protein product is CASSLAGGISEQFF.